This TCR beta chain was captured by sequencing in a study of T cells in narcolepsy. J gave up 4 bases and V 3 bases, and 11 bases lay outside the gene matches. The germline V gene has CDR1 SGHRS and CDR2 YFSETQ. The CDR3 is 17 amino acids. Points from the study as a whole: Healthy controls reportedly lacked the autoreactive clonotypes serially found in patients' blood.

Comment on this clone: Its antigen remains unidentified.

The assay was immunoSEQ multiplex PCR, and TCRdb's table has in-frame clones only and misses some. The sample yields around 34,000 clones, around 77% seen once. This sequence originates from a human donor in good health. Sequenced sample: memory (CD45RA-) CD4+ T cells from blood. The chain joins TRBV5-1 to TRBJ2-5; 11 positions match TRBD2. The CDR3: CASSSLAGGPEVETQYF. Written as DNA, the CDR3 is TGCGCCAGCAGCTCCTTAGCGGGAGGGCCAGAGGTAGAGACCCAGTACTTC.